This T cell receptor beta chain was found in a study of cytomegalovirus exposure and HLA in healthy donors. Overall study findings and caveats: Reports indicated that the classifier achieved high specificity and sensitivity in diagnosing cytomegalovirus status. Later work associated over 15,000 TCR beta sequences with HLA alleles at 0.05 false discovery rate. Later work found most CMV-associated TCR beta chains apparently HLA-restricted. Per a later analysis, HLA-associated TCR beta chains showed more clonal expansion than other, equally common TCR beta chains.

The PCR ran on 60 Vbeta and 13 Jbeta primers. Sequencing used immunoSEQ multiplex PCR; TCRdb keeps in-frame clones, though not all of them. The listing records fewer than 130,000 clones. A note on this clone: Its antigen is unknown.

Per the germline V gene, CDR1 is LGHNA and CDR2 is YSLEER. The CDR3 covers 18 residues. The junction had 11 bases not matched to a gene; V was cut back by 2 bases and J by 1 base. The chain has TRBV4-3 and TRBJ1-2, with TRBD1 matching 9 bases. The receptor's source is a man aged 50 to 59 in good health and CMV-seronegative. Material: PBMCs. CDR3 in amino acids: CASSQFDFDRGSNYGYTF. CDR3 nucleotide sequence: TGCGCCAGCAGCCAATTCGATTTCGACAGGGGGAGTAACTATGGCTACACCTTC.